These 6 T cell receptor beta chains were sequenced from one sample in a study of blood T cell repertoires in COVID-19. The protocol was immunoSEQ multiplex PCR, while the TCRdb copy is restricted to in-frame clones and leaves out a portion. Here the sample spans about 160,000 clones, roughly nine tenths being singletons. Sequenced: peripheral blood. The receptors were gathered from a man aged 55-75 years with active or convalescent COVID-19.

V gene TRBV9 combines with J gene TRBJ1-3; 7 nucleotides match TRBD1. This CDR3 region has 14 residues. From germline, CDR1 is SGDLS and CDR2 YYNGEE. Germline trimming cut 2 bases from V and 4 bases from J; bases unmatched to any gene: 3. DNA for the CDR3: TGTGCCAGCAGCGTTGGGACAGACGGAAACACCATATATTTT. This translates into CASSVGTDGNTIYF.

The gene calls are TRBV6-1 and TRBJ1-2; D uncertain. The CDR3 has 16 residues. Trimming pared 6 bases from V and 8 bases from J, leaving 25 bases between. Germline CDR1 and CDR2: MNHNS and SASEGT. The CDR3 DNA sequence: TGTGCCAGCAGCGAATCCGAGGCATTTGGACGAGGGGGCTACACCTTC. Translated, it gives CASSESEAFGRGGYTF.

Here the CDR3 DNA reads TGTGCCAGCTCACGTGGCAGCGATAATTCACCCCTCCACTTT. Its protein product is CASSRGSDNSPLHF. The chain joins TRBV18 to TRBJ1-6; D not resolved. The CDR3 sequence is 14 residues long. V was clipped by 4 bases and J by 5 bases, with 9 bases between them. Germline V lookup: CDR1 KGHSH, CDR2 LQKENI.

J is TRBJ1-1 and V is TRBV6-2 or TRBV6-3; 8 bases are a match to TRBD1. V was clipped by 5 bases and J by 8 bases; unmatched bases: 10. Germline V gene sequence: CDR1 MNHEY, CDR2 SVGEGT. This CDR3 comprises 14 residues. CDR3 nucleotides: TGTGCCAGCAGTGGCCCGACAGGGGCTACGGAAGCTTTCTTT. Protein: CASSGPTGATEAFF.

V and J are TRBV7-2 and TRBJ1-6; 7 nucleotides match TRBD1. This CDR3 has 13 residues. Germline V lookup: CDR1 SGHTA, CDR2 FQGNSA. The trim removed 3 bases at V and 10 bases at J, leaving 3 bases unmatched. The CDR3 here is CASSFNRGSPLHF. The CDR3 nucleotides read TGTGCCAGCAGCTTTAACAGGGGCTCACCCCTCCACTTT.

The chain joins TRBV29-1 to TRBJ2-1; TRBD2 might be the D (5 bases). CDR3 length equals 12 residues. V lost 7 bases and J lost 8, with 15 bases in between. Germline CDR1 is SQVTM and CDR2 is ANQGSEA. CDR3 bases: TGCAGCGCTTTGGCACTAGGCGATGAGCAGTTCTTC. This codes for CSALALGDEQFF.